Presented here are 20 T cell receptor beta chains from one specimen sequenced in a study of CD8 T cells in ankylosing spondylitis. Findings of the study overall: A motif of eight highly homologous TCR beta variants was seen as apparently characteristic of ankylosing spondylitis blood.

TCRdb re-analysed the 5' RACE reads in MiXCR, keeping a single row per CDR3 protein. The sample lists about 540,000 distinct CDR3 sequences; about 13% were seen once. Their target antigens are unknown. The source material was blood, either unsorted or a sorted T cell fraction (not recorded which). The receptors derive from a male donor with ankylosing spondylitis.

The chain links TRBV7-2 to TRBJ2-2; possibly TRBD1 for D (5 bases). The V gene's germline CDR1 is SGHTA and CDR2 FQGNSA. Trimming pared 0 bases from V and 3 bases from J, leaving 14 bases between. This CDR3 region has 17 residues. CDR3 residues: CASSLASPRAYTGELFF. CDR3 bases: TGTGCCAGCAGCTTAGCGTCCCCCAGGGCCTACACCGGGGAGCTGTTTTTT.

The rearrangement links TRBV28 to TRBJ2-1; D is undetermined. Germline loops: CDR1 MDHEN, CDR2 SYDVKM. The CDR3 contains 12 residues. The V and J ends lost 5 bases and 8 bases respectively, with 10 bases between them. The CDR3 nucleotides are TGTGCCAGCAGTAATCCAGTCTATGAGCAGTTCTTC. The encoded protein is CASSNPVYEQFF.

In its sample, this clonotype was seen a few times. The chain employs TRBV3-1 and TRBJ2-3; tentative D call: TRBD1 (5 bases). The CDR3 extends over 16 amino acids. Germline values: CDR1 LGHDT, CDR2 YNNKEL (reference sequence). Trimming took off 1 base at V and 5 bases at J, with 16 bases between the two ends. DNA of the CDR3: TGTGCCAGCAGCCAAGCGGTGGGAAGTAGGGGAGATACGCAGTATTTT. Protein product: CASSQAVGSRGDTQYF.

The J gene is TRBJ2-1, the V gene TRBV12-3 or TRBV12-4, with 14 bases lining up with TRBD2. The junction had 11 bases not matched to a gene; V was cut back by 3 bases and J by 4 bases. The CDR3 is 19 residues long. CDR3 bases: TGTGCCAGCAGTTTTTCCCCCGGGACTAGCGGGAGCCCTTACAATGAGCAGTTCTTC. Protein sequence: CASSFSPGTSGSPYNEQFF.

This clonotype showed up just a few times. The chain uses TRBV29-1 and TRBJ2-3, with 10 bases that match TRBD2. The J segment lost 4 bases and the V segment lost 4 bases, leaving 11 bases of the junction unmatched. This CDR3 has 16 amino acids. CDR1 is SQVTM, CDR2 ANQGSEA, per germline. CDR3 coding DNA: TGCAGCGTTGTGGCTAGCGGGAGCCTCAGGGCAGATACGCAGTATTTT. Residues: CSVVASGSLRADTQYF.

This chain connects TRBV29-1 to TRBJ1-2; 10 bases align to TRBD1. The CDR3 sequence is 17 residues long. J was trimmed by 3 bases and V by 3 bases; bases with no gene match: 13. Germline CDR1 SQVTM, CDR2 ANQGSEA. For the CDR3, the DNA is TGCAGCGTTGATAAAACGACAGGGGGCGTCTTATACTATGGCTACACCTTC. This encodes CSVDKTTGGVLYYGYTF.

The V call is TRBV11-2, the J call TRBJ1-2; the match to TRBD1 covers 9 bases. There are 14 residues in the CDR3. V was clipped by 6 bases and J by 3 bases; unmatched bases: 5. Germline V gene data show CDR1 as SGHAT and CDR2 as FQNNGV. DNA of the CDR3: TGTGCCAGCAGGTCGGACAGGGGTGACTATGGCTACACCTTC. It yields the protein CASRSDRGDYGYTF.

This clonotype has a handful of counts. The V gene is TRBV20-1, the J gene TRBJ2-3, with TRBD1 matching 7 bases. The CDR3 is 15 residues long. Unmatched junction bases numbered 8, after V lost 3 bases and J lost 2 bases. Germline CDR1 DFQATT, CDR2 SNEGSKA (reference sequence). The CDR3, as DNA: TGCAGTGCTAGGTCCCCCACAGGGGTCACAGATACGCAGTATTTT. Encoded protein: CSARSPTGVTDTQYF.

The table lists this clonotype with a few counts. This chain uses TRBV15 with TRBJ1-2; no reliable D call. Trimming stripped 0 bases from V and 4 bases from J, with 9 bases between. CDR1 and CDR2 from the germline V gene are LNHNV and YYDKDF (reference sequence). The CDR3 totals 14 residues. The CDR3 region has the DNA TGTGCCACCAGCAGAGAGGGCTCGGGCTATGGCTACACCTTC. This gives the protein CATSREGSGYGYTF.

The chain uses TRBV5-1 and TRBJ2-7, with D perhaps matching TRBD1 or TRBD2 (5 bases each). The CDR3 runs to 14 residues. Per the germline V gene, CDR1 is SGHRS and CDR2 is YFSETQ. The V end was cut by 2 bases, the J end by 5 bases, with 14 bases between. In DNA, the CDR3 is TGCGCCAGCAGCTTTAGTCCAGGGACCGACGAGCAGTACGTC. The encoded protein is CASSFSPGTDEQYV.

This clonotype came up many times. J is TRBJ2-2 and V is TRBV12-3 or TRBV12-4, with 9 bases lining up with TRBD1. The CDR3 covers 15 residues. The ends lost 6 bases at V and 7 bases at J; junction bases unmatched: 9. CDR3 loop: CASRETGGSGGELFF. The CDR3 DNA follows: TGTGCCAGCAGGGAAACAGGGGGCTCGGGCGGGGAGCTGTTTTTT.

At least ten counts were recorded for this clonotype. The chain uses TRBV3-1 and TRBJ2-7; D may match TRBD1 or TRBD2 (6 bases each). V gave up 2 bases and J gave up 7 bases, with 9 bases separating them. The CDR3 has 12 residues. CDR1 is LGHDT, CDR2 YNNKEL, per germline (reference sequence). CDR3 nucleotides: TGTGCCAGCAGCCAAACAGGGAGGGAGCAGTACGTC. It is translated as CASSQTGREQYV.

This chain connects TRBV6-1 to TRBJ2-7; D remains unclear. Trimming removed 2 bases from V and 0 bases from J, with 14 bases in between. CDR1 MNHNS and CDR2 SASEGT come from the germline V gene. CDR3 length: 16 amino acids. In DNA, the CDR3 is TGTGCCAGCAGTGAAATCAGGACCCTAAGCTCCTACGAGCAGTACGTC. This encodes CASSEIRTLSSYEQYV.

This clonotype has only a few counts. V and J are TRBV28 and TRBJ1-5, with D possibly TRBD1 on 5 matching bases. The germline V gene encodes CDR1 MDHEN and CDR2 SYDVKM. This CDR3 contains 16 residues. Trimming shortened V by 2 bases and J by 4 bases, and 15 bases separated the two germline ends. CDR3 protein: CASSLGALRGNQPQHF. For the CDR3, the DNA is TGTGCCAGCAGTTTAGGGGCCCTCCGTGGAAATCAGCCCCAGCATTTT.

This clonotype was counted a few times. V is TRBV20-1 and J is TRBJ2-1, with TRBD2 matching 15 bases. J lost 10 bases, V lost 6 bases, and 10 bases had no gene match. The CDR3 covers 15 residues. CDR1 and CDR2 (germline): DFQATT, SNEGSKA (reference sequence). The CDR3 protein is CSAPERTSGRGEQFF. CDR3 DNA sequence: TGCAGTGCCCCAGAGCGGACTAGCGGGAGGGGGGAGCAGTTCTTC.

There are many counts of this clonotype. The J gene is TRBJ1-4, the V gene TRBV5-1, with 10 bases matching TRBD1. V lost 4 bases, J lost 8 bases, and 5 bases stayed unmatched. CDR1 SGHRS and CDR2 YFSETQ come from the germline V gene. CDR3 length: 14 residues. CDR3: CASSRDRGREKLFF. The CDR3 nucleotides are TGCGCCAGCAGCCGGGACAGGGGAAGAGAAAAACTGTTTTTT.

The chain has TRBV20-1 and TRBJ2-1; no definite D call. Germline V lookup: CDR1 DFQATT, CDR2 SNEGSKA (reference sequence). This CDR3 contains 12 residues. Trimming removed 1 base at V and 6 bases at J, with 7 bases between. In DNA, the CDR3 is TGCAGTGCTAGAGGTGGCCCCAATGAGCAGTTCTTC. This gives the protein CSARGGPNEQFF.

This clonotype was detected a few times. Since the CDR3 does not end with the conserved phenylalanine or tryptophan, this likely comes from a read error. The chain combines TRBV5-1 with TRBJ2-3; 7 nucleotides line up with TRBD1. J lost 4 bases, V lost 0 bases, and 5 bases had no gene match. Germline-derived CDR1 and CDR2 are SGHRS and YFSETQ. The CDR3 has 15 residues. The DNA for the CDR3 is TGCGCCAGCAGCTTGGAAGGGGGCGGCCCAGATACGCAGTATATT. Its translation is CASSLEGGGPDTQYI.

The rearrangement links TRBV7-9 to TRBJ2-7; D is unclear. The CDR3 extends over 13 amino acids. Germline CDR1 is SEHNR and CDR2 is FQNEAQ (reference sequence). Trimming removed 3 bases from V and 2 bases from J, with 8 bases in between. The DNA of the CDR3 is TGTGCCAGCAGCTTTCTCGGACCCTACGAGCAGTACGTC. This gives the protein CASSFLGPYEQYV.

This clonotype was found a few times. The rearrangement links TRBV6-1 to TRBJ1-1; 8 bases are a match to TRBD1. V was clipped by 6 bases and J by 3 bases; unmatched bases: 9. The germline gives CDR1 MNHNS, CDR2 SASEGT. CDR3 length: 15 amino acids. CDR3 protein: CASSPKDRADTEAFF. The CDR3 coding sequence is TGTGCCAGCAGCCCCAAGGACAGGGCGGACACTGAAGCTTTCTTT.